One and the same sample provided the 32 T cell receptor beta chains below, sequenced in a study of long-term antiretroviral therapy in people with HIV. Sequencing relied on immunoSEQ assay v3.0, run at survey level. Libraries were prepared by immunoSEQ multiplex PCR; TCRdb keeps only in-frame clonotypes and omits some of them. Among tens of thousands of clones listed, 75% to 90% were seen once. Source: unsorted PBMCs, taken 0.4 years after starting antiretroviral therapy. These receptors came from a man aged 45-60 years with HIV.

This sequence joins TRBV29-1 and TRBJ2-2; TRBD2 aligns across 11 bases. This CDR3 contains 14 residues. Trimming took 7 bases from V and 6 from J; bases not matched to a gene: 7. The germline gives CDR1 SQVTM, CDR2 ANQGSEA. In DNA, the CDR3 is TGCAGCGCCTATAGCGGGGGGGCCTCCGGGGAGCTGTTTTTT. This translates into CSAYSGGASGELFF.

The chain carries TRBV5-8 and TRBJ1-5; the D gene is possibly TRBD1 (5 bases). The V gene lost 1 base and the J gene lost 4 bases, with 6 bases spanning the gap. This CDR3 has 13 residues. Germline-derived CDR1 and CDR2 are SGHTS and YDEGEE. The CDR3 region is CASSLRGNQPQHF. Written as DNA, the CDR3 is TGTGCCAGCAGCTTGAGGGGAAATCAGCCCCAGCATTTT.

This clone appeared a few times. J is TRBJ1-1 and V is TRBV4-1; D call uncertain. Germline V CDR1 and CDR2: MGHRA, YSYEKL. CDR3 length: 14 residues. The V end lost 6 bases, the J end lost 0 bases, and 11 bases lay between the germline ends. The CDR3 sequence: CASRGRTMNTEAFF. The CDR3 DNA reads TGCGCCAGCAGGGGGAGGACCATGAACACTGAAGCTTTCTTT.

V gene TRBV2 combines with J gene TRBJ2-7, with 8 bases that match TRBD1. J gave up 6 bases and V 4 bases, and 8 bases lay outside the gene matches. The CDR3 totals 14 residues. Germline loops: CDR1 SNHLY, CDR2 FYNNEI. The CDR3 is CASSAIQGVPEQYF. DNA of the CDR3: TGTGCCAGCAGTGCGATACAGGGGGTGCCCGAGCAGTACTTC.

This chain's CDR3 is CASSRDRGNEKLFF. CDR3 DNA sequence: TGCGCCAGCAGCCGTGACAGGGGAAATGAAAAACTGTTTTTT. The chain employs TRBV5-1 and TRBJ1-4, with 8 bases matching TRBD1. The J segment lost 5 bases and the V segment lost 4 bases, leaving 4 bases of the junction unmatched. CDR1 and CDR2 from the germline V gene are SGHRS and YFSETQ. The CDR3 has 14 residues.

This chain uses TRBV4-2 with TRBJ1-1, with D maybe TRBD1 (6 bases). This CDR3 comprises 14 residues. Trimming pared 3 bases from V and 2 bases from J, leaving 10 bases between. Germline V CDR1 and CDR2: LGHNA, YNFKEQ. CDR3 DNA sequence: TGTGCCAGCAGCCAGGAGGGGGGAAACACTGAAGCTTTCTTT. Translated: CASSQEGGNTEAFF.

V and J are TRBV14 and TRBJ2-5; no definite D call. CDR3 length equals 12 residues. CDR1 and CDR2 (germline): SGHDN, FVKESK. Trimming shortened V by 3 bases and J by 5 bases, and 7 bases separated the two germline ends. CDR3 region: CASSHKPETQYF. CDR3 bases: TGTGCCAGCAGCCACAAGCCGGAGACCCAGTACTTC.

The CDR3, as DNA: TGCGCCAGCAGCCAAGCCGGGGGCGGGGGTGAGCAGTTCTTC. Protein product: CASSQAGGGGEQFF. The chain combines TRBV4-1 with TRBJ2-1; maybe TRBD2 (7 bases). V was cut by 1 base and J by 9 bases, with 13 bases left in between. Germline V gene data show CDR1 as MGHRA and CDR2 as YSYEKL. The CDR3 has 14 residues.

V is TRBV6-5 and J is TRBJ1-4; D is possibly TRBD1 (6 bases). V shed 0 bases and J shed 8 bases, with 13 bases lying between them. This CDR3 spans 15 amino acids. Per germline, CDR1 MNHEY and CDR2 SVGAGI. The CDR3 spells CASSYSWGLGEKLFF. The CDR3 DNA sequence: TGTGCCAGCAGTTACTCTTGGGGGCTCGGAGAAAAACTGTTTTTT.

This clone was counted between two and nine times. V is TRBV19 and J is TRBJ1-2, with D tentatively TRBD1 (5 bases). The CDR3 is 12 amino acids. Trimming stripped 6 bases from V and 8 bases from J, with 13 bases between. The germline V gene encodes CDR1 LNHDA and CDR2 SQIVND (reference sequence). This chain's CDR3 is CASSRDQLGYTF. The CDR3 DNA reads as TGTGCCAGTAGCAGGGACCAGCTCGGCTACACCTTC.

The V gene is TRBV19, the J gene TRBJ2-3; D uncertain. The length of the CDR3 is 14 residues. V was cut by 7 bases and J by 6 bases, with 17 bases left in between. Germline CDR1 reads LNHDA; CDR2 reads SQIVND (reference sequence). The DNA for the CDR3 is TGTGCCAGTACCCCGAAAGACAAGTGGGATACGCAGTATTTT. Amino acids: CASTPKDKWDTQYF.

The rearrangement joins TRBV29-1 to TRBJ1-1; D call uncertain. CDR1 is SQVTM, CDR2 ANQGSEA, per germline. The V end was cut by 6 bases, the J end by 6 bases, with 11 bases between. The CDR3 has 11 amino acids. CDR3 region: CSVPGSAEAFF. DNA for the CDR3: TGCAGCGTACCCGGGAGCGCTGAAGCTTTCTTT.

CDR3 sequence: CASSRIERHLQYF. In DNA form, the CDR3 reads TGTGCCAGCAGCCGAATTGAGCGACACCTTCAGTATTTT. The genes are TRBV11-2 and TRBJ2-3; no firm D call. Germline V gene data show CDR1 as SGHAT and CDR2 as FQNNGV. V lost 5 bases to trimming and J lost 12 bases, with 18 bases between them. The CDR3 sequence is 13 residues long.

CDR3 loop: CAWRGQRNTEAFF. For the CDR3, the DNA is TGTGCCTGGAGAGGACAGCGGAACACTGAAGCTTTCTTT. V and J are TRBV30 and TRBJ1-1; D perhaps matches TRBD1 (6 bases). CDR3 length: 13 amino acids. The germline V gene has CDR1 GTSNPN and CDR2 SVGIG (reference sequence). V lost 3 bases to trimming and J lost 1 base, with 9 bases between them.

This rearrangement joins TRBV5-1 to TRBJ2-2; 8 bases map to TRBD1. The CDR3 consists of 15 residues. Germline lookup yields CDR1 SGHRS and CDR2 YFSETQ. V trimming: 3 bases; J trimming: 3 bases; junction bases outside the gene matches: 4. This CDR3 reads CASSSMTGDTGELFF. Here the CDR3 DNA reads TGCGCCAGCAGCTCCATGACAGGGGACACCGGGGAGCTGTTTTTT.

This clone was seen just once. The V call is TRBV20-1, the J call TRBJ2-5; no firm D call. The germline V gene has CDR1 DFQATT and CDR2 SNEGSKA (reference sequence). The CDR3 runs to 10 residues. V was pared by 3 bases and J by 4 bases, with 3 bases between. CDR3 bases: TGCAGTGCTAGGTTAGAGACCCAGTACTTC. Translating it yields CSARLETQYF.

This clone came up once. The CDR3 is CASSLISYEQYF. As DNA, the CDR3 is TGTGCCAGCAGCTTGATATCTTACGAGCAGTACTTC. The chain recombines TRBV5-6 with TRBJ2-7; D is uncertain. From germline, CDR1 is SGHDT and CDR2 YYEEEE. V was clipped by 1 base and J by 4 bases, with 6 bases between them. The CDR3 length is 12 residues.

This clone was seen just once. CDR3 nucleotide sequence: TGTGCCAGCAGTCGGGGCTCCTATAATTCACCCCTCCACTTT. Encoded protein: CASSRGSYNSPLHF. The chain joins TRBV28 to TRBJ1-6; D not resolved. Looked up from germline, CDR1 is MDHEN and CDR2 is SYDVKM. V was pared by 5 bases and J by 0 bases, with 5 bases between. The length of the CDR3 is 14 residues.

This clone appeared a single time. The chain carries TRBV4-1 and TRBJ2-1; tentatively, D is TRBD2 (7 bases). The CDR3 extends over 16 amino acids. Germline V gene sequence: CDR1 MGHRA, CDR2 YSYEKL. Trimming took 0 bases from V and 9 from J, leaving 18 bases between them. CDR3 DNA: TGCGCCAGCAGCCAAGAGTTGAGGGGGGGATTGGGTGAGCAGTTCTTC. Translating it yields CASSQELRGGLGEQFF.

The chain links TRBV9 to TRBJ2-1; possibly TRBD2 for D (6 bases). Germline V gene sequence: CDR1 SGDLS, CDR2 YYNGEE. CDR3 size: 15 residues. Trimming left V 0 bases short and J 2 bases short, with 9 bases between. CDR3 coding DNA: TGTGCCAGCAGCGTAGTGGCGGGGCCCTACAATGAGCAGTTCTTC. Amino acids: CASSVVAGPYNEQFF.

This chain uses TRBV28 with TRBJ1-1; D remains unclear. The germline CDR1 and CDR2 sequences are MDHEN and SYDVKM. The germline V and J ends were trimmed by 5 bases and 4 bases, with 11 bases remaining between them. CDR3 length: 13 amino acids. CDR3 in amino acids: CASSQRMGTEAFF. Here the CDR3 DNA reads TGTGCCAGCAGTCAACGTATGGGCACTGAAGCTTTCTTT.

The gene calls are TRBV4-3 and TRBJ1-3; D is unclear. Germline CDR1 and CDR2: LGHNA and YSLEER. The germline V and J ends were trimmed by 0 bases and 1 base, with 19 bases remaining between them. The length of the CDR3 is 19 residues. The CDR3 sequence: CASSQDRSALGRSGNTIYF. CDR3 bases: TGCGCCAGCAGCCAAGATCGGTCAGCCTTGGGCCGATCTGGAAACACCATATATTTT.

The rearrangement uses TRBV7-6 and TRBJ2-1; TRBD2 matches at 13 bases. With V trimmed by 6 bases and J by 7 bases, 21 bases remained unmatched. This CDR3 spans 20 amino acids. In germline, CDR1 is SGHVS, CDR2 FNYEAQ. The CDR3 sequence: CASSPGLAGKGLPGGNEQFF. The CDR3 DNA reads as TGTGCCAGCAGTCCGGGACTAGCGGGGAAGGGCCTCCCAGGGGGAAATGAGCAGTTCTTC.

The chain employs TRBV5-1 and TRBJ2-3; D ambiguous. The CDR3 contains 11 residues. Trimming removed 6 bases from V and 2 bases from J, with 4 bases in between. Germline-derived CDR1 and CDR2 are SGHRS and YFSETQ. The CDR3 is CASTNTDTQYF. DNA for the CDR3: TGCGCCAGCACCAACACAGATACGCAGTATTTT. Complete variable domain (other parts from reference TRBV5-1 and TRBJ2-3): KAGVTQTPRYLIKTRGQQVTLSCSPISGHRSVSWYQQTPGQGLQFLFEYFSETQRNKGNFPGRFSGRQFSNSRSEMNVSTLELGDSALYLCASTNTDTQYFGPGTRLTVL.

V usage is TRBV4-2 and J usage is TRBJ1-4; 8 nucleotides agree with TRBD1. The ends lost 0 bases at V and 0 bases at J; junction bases unmatched: 9. The CDR3 length is 19 residues. Germline V gene data show CDR1 as LGHNA and CDR2 as YNFKEQ. The CDR3 region has the DNA TGTGCCAGCAGCCAAGATCAGTGGAGACAGGGGCCAACTAATGAAAAACTGTTTTTT. Amino acids: CASSQDQWRQGPTNEKLFF.

The J gene is TRBJ2-6, the V gene TRBV7-3, with D unresolved. V shed 1 base and J shed 0 bases, with 16 bases lying between them. From germline, CDR1 is SGHTA and CDR2 FQGTGA. CDR3 length: 19 amino acids. The CDR3 region has the DNA TGTGCCAGCAGCTTAAAATCGGCCAGGAACCCCTCTGGGGCCAACGTCCTGACTTTC. This encodes CASSLKSARNPSGANVLTF.

The chain couples TRBV9 to TRBJ2-7, with D unresolved. Trimming pared 0 bases from V and 6 bases from J, leaving 10 bases between. This CDR3 spans 13 amino acids. The germline CDR1 and CDR2 sequences are SGDLS and YYNGEE. The CDR3 DNA reads TGTGCCAGCAGCGTAGAACGGGTGGGCGAGCAGTACTTC. Residues: CASSVERVGEQYF.

This chain joins TRBV6-5 and TRBJ1-1; 7 bases map to TRBD1. The ends lost 6 bases at V and 7 bases at J; junction bases unmatched: 11. The CDR3 totals 14 residues. Germline-derived CDR1 and CDR2 are MNHEY and SVGAGI. The CDR3 sequence is CASRTGTAINEAFF. For the CDR3, the DNA is TGTGCCAGCAGAACCGGGACAGCGATTAATGAAGCTTTCTTT.

This clone was seen just once. The chain couples TRBV5-1 to TRBJ2-1; D unresolved. CDR1 and CDR2 (germline): SGHRS, YFSETQ. This CDR3 is built from 13 residues. V was shortened by 5 bases and J by 5 bases, with 11 bases between the two germline ends. The CDR3 bases are TGCGCCAGCAGACTCTTCGGCCACAATGAGCAGTTCTTC. Translation: CASRLFGHNEQFF.

The chain employs TRBV10-3 and TRBJ2-1; perhaps TRBD2 as D (5 bases). Germline V gene sequence: CDR1 ENHRY, CDR2 SYGVKD. The CDR3 has 15 residues. V was clipped by 4 bases and J by 3 bases, with 13 bases between them. The CDR3 loop is CAISGEYTYYNEQFF. CDR3 bases: TGTGCCATCAGTGGGGAGTACACATACTACAATGAGCAGTTCTTC.

The chain is built from TRBV2 and TRBJ1-5; D gene unclear. The V end was cut by 7 bases, the J end by 4 bases, with 8 bases between. There are 12 residues in the CDR3. Germline CDR1 reads SNHLY; CDR2 reads FYNNEI. DNA for the CDR3: TGTGCCAGCAATTTGGGGAATCAGCCCCAGCATTTT. This translates into CASNLGNQPQHF.

This chain joins TRBV28 and TRBJ2-3; D may be TRBD2 (5 bases). CDR1 is MDHEN and CDR2 is SYDVKM in the germline V gene. This CDR3 comprises 17 residues. V was clipped by 3 bases and J by 0 bases, with 16 bases between them. The CDR3 spells CASSFGEISRSTDTQYF. The CDR3 coding sequence is TGTGCCAGCAGTTTCGGGGAGATCAGCCGGAGCACAGATACGCAGTATTTT.